These T cell receptor beta chains were read from a single sample in a study of blood T cell dynamics during melanoma immunotherapy. Sequenced by immunoSEQ multiplex PCR; TCRdb stores in-frame clones only, minus some. The data contain roughly 10,000 clones, 84% of them singletons. Source: blood, taken from a patient treated with checkpoint blockade. All receptors derive from a human donor with melanoma. CDR3s include the opening cysteine and the closing phenylalanine or tryptophan. The D gene is left open where the match is weak. Not all rows give a size; the values are once, few, many and, for expanded clones, a class.

J gene: TRBJ1-1
D gene: -
clone size: -
V gene: TRBV4-1
CDR3 protein: CASSQTDSAYTEAFF
CDR3 DNA: TGCGCCAGCAGCCAGACCGACAGTGCTTACACTGAAGCTTTCTTT

J gene: TRBJ1-5
D gene: TRBD1
clone size: -
V gene: TRBV27
CDR3 protein: CASSLIGTDSNQPQHF
CDR3 DNA: TGTGCCAGCAGTTTAATCGGGACAGATAGCAATCAGCCCCAGCATTTT

J gene: TRBJ1-1
D gene: -
clone size: -
V gene: TRBV4-3
CDR3 protein: CASSLTLVNTEAFF
CDR3 DNA: TGCGCCAGCAGCCTGACACTAGTGAACACTGAAGCTTTCTTT

J gene: TRBJ1-5
D gene: -
clone size: -
V gene: TRBV6-5
CDR3 protein: CASSYRQGSSQPQHF
CDR3 DNA: TGTGCCAGCAGTTACCGCCAGGGGAGCAGTCAGCCCCAGCATTTT

J gene: TRBJ1-4
D gene: -
clone size: -
V gene: TRBV29-1
CDR3 protein: CSIRKGGSNEKLFF
CDR3 DNA: TGCAGCATCCGGAAGGGGGGAAGTAATGAAAAACTGTTTTTT

J gene: TRBJ2-7
D gene: -
clone size: -
V gene: TRBV5-5
CDR3 protein: CASSLTFVDYEQYF
CDR3 DNA: TGTGCCAGCAGCTTGACGTTTGTTGACTACGAGCAGTACTTC

J gene: TRBJ1-6
D gene: TRBD1
clone size: -
V gene: TRBV6-1
CDR3 protein: CASTGDRGRNSPLHF
CDR3 DNA: TGTGCCAGCACCGGGGACAGGGGGCGTAATTCACCCCTCCACTTT

J gene: TRBJ1-2
D gene: TRBD1
clone size: -
V gene: TRBV9
CDR3 protein: CASSVGTGKNYGYTF
CDR3 DNA: TGTGCCAGCAGCGTCGGGACAGGGAAAAACTATGGCTACACCTTC

J gene: TRBJ2-7
D gene: TRBD2
clone size: -
V gene: TRBV18
CDR3 protein: CASSPPGLAGSHEQYF
CDR3 DNA: TGTGCCAGCTCACCTCCGGGACTAGCGGGGAGTCACGAGCAGTACTTC

J gene: TRBJ1-1
D gene: -
clone size: once
V gene: TRBV19
CDR3 protein: CASSIEEGRTTEAFF
CDR3 DNA: TGTGCCAGTAGTATAGAGGAGGGGCGGACCACTGAAGCTTTCTTT

J gene: TRBJ1-1
D gene: -
clone size: few
V gene: TRBV9
CDR3 protein: CASSVTTNTEAFF
CDR3 DNA: TGTGCCAGCAGCGTTACCACGAACACTGAAGCTTTCTTT

J gene: TRBJ2-5
D gene: TRBD2
clone size: -
V gene: TRBV6-5
CDR3 protein: CASTPLAGGQETQYF
CDR3 DNA: TGTGCCAGCACCCCCCTAGCGGGGGGCCAAGAGACCCAGTACTTC

J gene: TRBJ1-2
D gene: -
clone size: -
V gene: TRBV10-3
CDR3 protein: CAISESYRKTF
CDR3 DNA: TGTGCCATCAGTGAGTCATATAGGAAGACCTTC

J gene: TRBJ1-1
D gene: TRBD1
clone size: few
V gene: TRBV7-9
CDR3 protein: CASSLRQGGTEAFF
CDR3 DNA: TGTGCCAGCAGCTTAAGACAGGGGGGCACTGAAGCTTTCTTT

J gene: TRBJ1-1
D gene: TRBD1
clone size: -
V gene: TRBV18
CDR3 protein: CASSPRGDRDTEAFF
CDR3 DNA: TGTGCCAGCTCACCACGGGGAGACAGGGATACTGAAGCTTTCTTT

J gene: TRBJ2-5
D gene: -
clone size: -
V gene: TRBV28
CDR3 protein: CASSPERRERETQYF
CDR3 DNA: TGTGCCAGCAGTCCAGAGCGCAGGGAGAGGGAGACCCAGTACTTC

J gene: TRBJ1-2
D gene: TRBD1
clone size: -
V gene: TRBV7-2
CDR3 protein: CASSFRSGGDGYTF
CDR3 DNA: TGTGCCAGCAGCTTTCGGTCAGGGGGTGATGGCTACACCTTC

J gene: TRBJ2-7
D gene: TRBD1
clone size: once
V gene: TRBV28
CDR3 protein: CASRPRTGSYYEQYF
CDR3 DNA: TGTGCCAGCAGGCCCCGGACAGGGAGTTACTACGAGCAGTACTTC

J gene: TRBJ1-2
D gene: -
clone size: -
V gene: TRBV6-1
CDR3 protein: CASRLEGGYTF
CDR3 DNA: TGTGCCAGCAGGCTGGAGGGTGGCTACACCTTC

J gene: TRBJ2-4
D gene: -
clone size: -
V gene: TRBV4-3
CDR3 protein: CASSQDFMGDSAKNIQYF
CDR3 DNA: TGCGCCAGCAGCCAAGATTTCATGGGGGATAGCGCCAAAAACATTCAGTACTTC

J gene: TRBJ1-1
D gene: -
clone size: few
V gene: TRBV29-1
CDR3 protein: CSATEFRNTEAFF
CDR3 DNA: TGCAGCGCCACAGAGTTTCGGAACACTGAAGCTTTCTTT

J gene: TRBJ2-1
D gene: -
clone size: -
V gene: TRBV19
CDR3 protein: CASSGQDGSYNEQFF
CDR3 DNA: TGTGCCAGTAGCGGGCAAGATGGGTCCTACAATGAGCAGTTCTTC

J gene: TRBJ2-2
D gene: TRBD2
clone size: -
V gene: TRBV11-3
CDR3 protein: CASSLGGGALAGELFF
CDR3 DNA: TGTGCCAGCAGCTTAGGCGGGGGGGCCCTAGCCGGGGAGCTGTTTTTT

J gene: TRBJ1-1
D gene: TRBD1
clone size: -
V gene: TRBV11-2
CDR3 protein: CASSRLTGSNTEAFF
CDR3 DNA: TGTGCCAGCAGCCGATTGACAGGGTCGAACACTGAAGCTTTCTTT

J gene: TRBJ1-5
D gene: -
clone size: -
V gene: TRBV18
CDR3 protein: CASSPTRGNQPQHF
CDR3 DNA: TGTGCCAGCTCACCAACAAGGGGCAATCAGCCCCAGCATTTT

J gene: TRBJ1-2
D gene: -
clone size: -
V gene: TRBV7-9
CDR3 protein: CAVGDYGYTF
CDR3 DNA: TGTGCAGTCGGGGACTATGGCTACACCTTC

J gene: TRBJ1-6
D gene: -
clone size: few
V gene: TRBV18
CDR3 protein: CASSQDGNNSPLHF
CDR3 DNA: TGTGCCAGCTCGCAGGACGGTAATAATTCACCCCTCCACTTT

J gene: TRBJ2-1
D gene: -
clone size: -
V gene: TRBV30
CDR3 protein: CAWSVPHEQFF
CDR3 DNA: TGTGCCTGGAGTGTTCCCCATGAGCAGTTCTTC

J gene: TRBJ2-4
D gene: -
clone size: -
V gene: TRBV4-2
CDR3 protein: CASSRGNLNIQYF
CDR3 DNA: TGTGCCAGCAGCCGGGGGAATCTCAACATTCAGTACTTC

J gene: TRBJ1-3
D gene: -
clone size: -
V gene: TRBV7-2
CDR3 protein: CASSPAGNTIYF
CDR3 DNA: TGTGCCAGCAGCCCCGCTGGAAACACCATATATTTT

J gene: TRBJ1-2
D gene: TRBD1
clone size: few
V gene: TRBV7-9
CDR3 protein: CASSPQGDGYTF
CDR3 DNA: TGTGCCAGCAGCCCACAGGGGGATGGCTACACCTTC

J gene: TRBJ1-2
D gene: -
clone size: once
V gene: TRBV5-4
CDR3 protein: CASSLGGVSNYGYTF
CDR3 DNA: TGTGCCAGCAGCTTAGGTGGGGTATCTAACTATGGCTACACCTTC

J gene: TRBJ1-1
D gene: -
clone size: -
V gene: TRBV19
CDR3 protein: CASSNQPGRSMNTEAFF
CDR3 DNA: TGTGCCAGTAGTAACCAACCGGGACGGAGTATGAACACTGAAGCTTTCTTT

J gene: TRBJ2-5
D gene: -
clone size: -
V gene: TRBV7-8
CDR3 protein: CASSSHQETQYF
CDR3 DNA: TGTGCCAGCAGCTCCCACCAAGAGACCCAGTACTTC

J gene: TRBJ2-7
D gene: -
clone size: few
V gene: TRBV6-1
CDR3 protein: CASSENGAAYEQYF
CDR3 DNA: TGTGCCAGCAGTGAAAACGGGGCCGCCTACGAGCAGTACTTC

J gene: TRBJ2-3
D gene: TRBD2
clone size: -
V gene: TRBV9
CDR3 protein: CASSGGFGGGAIDTQYF
CDR3 DNA: TGTGCCAGCAGCGGTGGATTTGGCGGGGGGGCCATAGATACGCAGTATTTT

J gene: TRBJ2-2
D gene: -
clone size: -
V gene: TRBV5-5
CDR3 protein: CASSLGAAHTGELFF
CDR3 DNA: TGTGCCAGCAGTTTAGGGGCCGCGCACACCGGGGAGCTGTTTTTT

J gene: TRBJ2-1
D gene: -
clone size: -
V gene: TRBV11-2
CDR3 protein: CASSFLDLSHNEQFF
CDR3 DNA: TGTGCCAGCAGCTTTTTGGACCTTTCCCACAATGAGCAGTTCTTC

J gene: TRBJ1-1
D gene: TRBD1
clone size: -
V gene: TRBV15
CDR3 protein: CATTTGGGTVLGTEAFF
CDR3 DNA: TGTGCCACCACCACGGGGGGAGGGACAGTACTGGGCACTGAAGCTTTCTTT

J gene: TRBJ2-2
D gene: -
clone size: -
V gene: TRBV7-2
CDR3 protein: CASSLETGRGELFF
CDR3 DNA: TGTGCCAGCAGCTTAGAAACAGGGCGCGGGGAGCTGTTTTTT

J gene: TRBJ2-7
D gene: -
clone size: -
V gene: TRBV6-5
CDR3 protein: CASTEAGSNGEQYF
CDR3 DNA: TGTGCCAGCACCGAGGCGGGGTCTAATGGCGAGCAGTACTTC

J gene: TRBJ1-2
D gene: -
clone size: -
V gene: TRBV11-2
CDR3 protein: CASSPGPLYGYTF
CDR3 DNA: TGTGCCAGCAGCCCCGGGCCTCTCTATGGCTACACCTTC

J gene: TRBJ1-5
D gene: -
clone size: few
V gene: TRBV18
CDR3 protein: CASSPLGDQPQHF
CDR3 DNA: TGTGCCAGCTCACCTCTAGGGGATCAGCCCCAGCATTTT

J gene: TRBJ2-2
D gene: -
clone size: -
V gene: TRBV15
CDR3 protein: CAAGPGKIIDTGELFF
CDR3 DNA: TGTGCCGCCGGGCCCGGGAAAATAATCGACACCGGGGAGCTGTTTTTT